Described below is a single T cell receptor beta chain sequence and its context. The antigen is undetermined. CDR3 size: 14 residues. V lost 4 bases, J lost 0 bases, and 7 bases lay in between. TCRdb re-called the 5' RACE reads through MiXCR, storing one row per CDR3 protein. The sample carries 250,000 to 350,000 distinct CDR3 sequences, around 19% recorded once. The data belong to a study of T-cell memory formation after mild COVID-19. At the level of the study: The two donors had largely donor-specific TCR clusters. Study observations and caveats: In pre-infection memory, a portion of responding clones appeared, which suggested that cross-reactive memory joined. CD4+ clones that contracted lay mainly in CM and EM; CD8+ ones lay in EMRA. There was a balanced CD4/CD8 profile in clones contracting day 15 to 85, and later expanders leaned CD4+.

The origin of this receptor is a man between 18 and 29 years old who had mild COVID-19 (a few samples of this study predate the infection). Cell type and time point are not known. The chain is built from TRBV12-3 or TRBV12-4 and TRBJ1-5; D remains unclear. The sequenced sample was PBMCs or a T cell subset sorted from them (not recorded which). CDR3 region: CASSWEASNQPQHF. The CDR3 DNA follows: TGTGCCAGCAGTTGGGAAGCTAGCAATCAGCCCCAGCATTTT.